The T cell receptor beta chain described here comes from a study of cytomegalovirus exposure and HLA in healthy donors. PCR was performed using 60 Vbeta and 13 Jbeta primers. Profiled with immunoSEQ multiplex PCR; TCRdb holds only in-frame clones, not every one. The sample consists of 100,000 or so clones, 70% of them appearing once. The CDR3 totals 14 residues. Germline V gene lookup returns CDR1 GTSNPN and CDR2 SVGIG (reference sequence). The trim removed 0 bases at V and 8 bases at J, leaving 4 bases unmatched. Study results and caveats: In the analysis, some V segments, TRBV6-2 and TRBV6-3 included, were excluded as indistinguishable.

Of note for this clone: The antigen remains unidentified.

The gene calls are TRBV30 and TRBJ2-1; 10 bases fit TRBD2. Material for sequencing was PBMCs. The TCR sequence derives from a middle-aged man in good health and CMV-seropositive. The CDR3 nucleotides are TGTGCCTGGAGTGTAGCGGGAGGGTGGGATGAGCAGTTCTTC. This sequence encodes CAWSVAGGWDEQFF.